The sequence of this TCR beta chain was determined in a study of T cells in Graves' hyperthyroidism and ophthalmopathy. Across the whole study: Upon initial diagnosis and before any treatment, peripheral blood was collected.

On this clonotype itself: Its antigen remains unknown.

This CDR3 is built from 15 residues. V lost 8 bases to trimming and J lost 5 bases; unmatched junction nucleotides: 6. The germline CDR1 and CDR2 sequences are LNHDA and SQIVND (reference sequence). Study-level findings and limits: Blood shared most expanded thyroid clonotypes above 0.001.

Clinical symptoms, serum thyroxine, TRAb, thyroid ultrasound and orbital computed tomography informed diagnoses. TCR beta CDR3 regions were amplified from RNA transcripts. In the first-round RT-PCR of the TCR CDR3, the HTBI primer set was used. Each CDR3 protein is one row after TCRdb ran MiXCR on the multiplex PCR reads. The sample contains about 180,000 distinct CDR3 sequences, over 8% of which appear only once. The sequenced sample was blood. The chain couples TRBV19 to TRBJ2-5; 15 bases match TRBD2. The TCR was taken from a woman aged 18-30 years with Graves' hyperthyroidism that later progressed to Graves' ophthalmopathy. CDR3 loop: CASGTSGRSGETQYF. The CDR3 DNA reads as TGTGCCAGTGGGACTAGCGGGAGGAGTGGGGAGACCCAGTACTTC.